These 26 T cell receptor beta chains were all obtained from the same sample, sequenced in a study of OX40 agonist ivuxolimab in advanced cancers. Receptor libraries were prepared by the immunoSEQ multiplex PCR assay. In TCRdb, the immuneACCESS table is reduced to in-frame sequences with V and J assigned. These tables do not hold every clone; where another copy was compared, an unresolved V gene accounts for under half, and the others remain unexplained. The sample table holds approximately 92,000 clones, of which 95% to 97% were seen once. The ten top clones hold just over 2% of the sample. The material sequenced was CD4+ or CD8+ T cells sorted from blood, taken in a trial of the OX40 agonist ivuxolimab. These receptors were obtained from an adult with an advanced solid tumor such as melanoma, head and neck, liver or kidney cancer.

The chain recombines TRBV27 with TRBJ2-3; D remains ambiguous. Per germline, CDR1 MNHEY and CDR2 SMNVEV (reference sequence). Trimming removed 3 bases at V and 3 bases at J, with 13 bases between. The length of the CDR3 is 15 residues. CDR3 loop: CASSFFNEKTDTQYF. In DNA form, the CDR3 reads TGTGCCAGCAGTTTCTTCAACGAAAAAACAGATACGCAGTATTTT.

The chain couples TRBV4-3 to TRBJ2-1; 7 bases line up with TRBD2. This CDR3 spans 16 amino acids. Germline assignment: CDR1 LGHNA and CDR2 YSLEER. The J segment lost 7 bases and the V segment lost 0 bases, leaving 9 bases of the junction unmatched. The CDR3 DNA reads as TGCGCCAGCAGCCAAGAGGCGGGGGTCCTCCGGAATGAGCAGTTCTTC. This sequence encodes CASSQEAGVLRNEQFF.

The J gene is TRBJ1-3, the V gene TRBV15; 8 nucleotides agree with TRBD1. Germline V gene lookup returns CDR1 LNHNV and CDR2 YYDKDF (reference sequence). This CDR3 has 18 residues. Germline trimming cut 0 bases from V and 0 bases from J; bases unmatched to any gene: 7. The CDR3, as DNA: TGTGCCACCAGCAGAGATTGGGACAGGACCACCTCTGGAAACACCATATATTTT. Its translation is CATSRDWDRTTSGNTIYF.

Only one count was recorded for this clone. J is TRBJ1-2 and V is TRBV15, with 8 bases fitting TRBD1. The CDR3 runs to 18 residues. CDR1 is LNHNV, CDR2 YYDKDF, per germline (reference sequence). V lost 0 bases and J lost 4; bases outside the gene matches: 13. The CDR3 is CATSRDPPEDRESYGYTF. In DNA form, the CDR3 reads TGTGCCACCAGCAGAGATCCCCCGGAGGACAGGGAATCCTATGGCTACACCTTC. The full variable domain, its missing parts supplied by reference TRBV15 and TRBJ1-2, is DAMVIQNPRYQVTQFGKPVTLSCSQTLNHNVMYWYQQKSSQAPKLLFHYYDKDFNNEADTPDNFQSRRPNTSFCFLDIRSPGLGDTAMYLCATSRDPPEDRESYGYTFGSGTRLTVV.

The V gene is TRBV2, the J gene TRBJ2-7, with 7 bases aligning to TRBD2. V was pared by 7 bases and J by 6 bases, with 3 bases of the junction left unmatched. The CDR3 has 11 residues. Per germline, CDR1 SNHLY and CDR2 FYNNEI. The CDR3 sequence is CASTPSGEQYF. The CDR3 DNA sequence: TGTGCCAGCACCCCTAGCGGCGAGCAGTACTTC.

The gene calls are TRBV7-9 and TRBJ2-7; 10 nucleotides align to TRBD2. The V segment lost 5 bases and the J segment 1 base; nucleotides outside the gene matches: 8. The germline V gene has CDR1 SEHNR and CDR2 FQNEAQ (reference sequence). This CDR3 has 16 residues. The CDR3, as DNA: TGTGCCAGCAGCGGAGACCTAGCGGGAGTATCCTACGAGCAGTACTTC. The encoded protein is CASSGDLAGVSYEQYF. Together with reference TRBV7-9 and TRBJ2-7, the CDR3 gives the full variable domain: DTGVSQNPRHKITKRGQNVTFRCDPISEHNRLYWYRQTLGQGPEFLTYFQNEAQLEKSRLLSDRFSAERPKGSFSTLEIQRTEQGDSAMYLCASSGDLAGVSYEQYFGPGTRLTVT.

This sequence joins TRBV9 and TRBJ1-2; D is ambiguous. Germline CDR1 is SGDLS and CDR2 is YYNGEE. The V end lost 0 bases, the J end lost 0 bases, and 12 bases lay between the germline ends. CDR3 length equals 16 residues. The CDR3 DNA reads TGTGCCAGCAGCGTAGATGCACAGACATCTAACTATGGCTACACCTTC. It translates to CASSVDAQTSNYGYTF.

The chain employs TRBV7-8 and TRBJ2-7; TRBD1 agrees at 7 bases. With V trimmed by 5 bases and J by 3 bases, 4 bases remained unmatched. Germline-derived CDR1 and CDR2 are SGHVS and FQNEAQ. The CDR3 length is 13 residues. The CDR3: CASSPGQNYEQYF. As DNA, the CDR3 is TGTGCCAGCAGCCCGGGACAGAACTACGAGCAGTACTTC.

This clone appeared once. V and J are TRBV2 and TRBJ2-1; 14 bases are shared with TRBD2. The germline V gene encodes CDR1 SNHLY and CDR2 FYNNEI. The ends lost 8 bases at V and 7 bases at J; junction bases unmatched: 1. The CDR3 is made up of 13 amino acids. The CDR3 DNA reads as TGTGCCAGCGGGACTAGCGGGAGTAATGAGCAGTTCTTC. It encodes CASGTSGSNEQFF. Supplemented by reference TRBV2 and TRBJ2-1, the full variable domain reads EPEVTQTPSHQVTQMGQEVILRCVPISNHLYFYWYRQILGQKVEFLVSFYNNEISEKSEIFDDQFSVERPDGSNFTLKIRSTKLEDSAMYFCASGTSGSNEQFFGPGTRLTVL.

CDR3 sequence (DNA): TGTGCCAGCAGCTTAGCGTCCCACAATGAGCAGTTCTTC. Its translation is CASSLASHNEQFF. This rearrangement joins TRBV7-7 to TRBJ2-1; D is ambiguous. CDR1 and CDR2 (germline): SSHAT, FNYEAQ (reference sequence). Trimming removed 0 bases from V and 5 bases from J, with 5 bases in between. The CDR3 is 13 residues long.

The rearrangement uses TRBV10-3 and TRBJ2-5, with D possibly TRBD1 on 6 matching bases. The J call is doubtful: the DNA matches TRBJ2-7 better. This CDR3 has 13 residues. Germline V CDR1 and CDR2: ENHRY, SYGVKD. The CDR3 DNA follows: TGTGCCATCAGGCCGGGACAAAACTACGAGCAGTACTTC. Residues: CAIRPGQNYEQYF.

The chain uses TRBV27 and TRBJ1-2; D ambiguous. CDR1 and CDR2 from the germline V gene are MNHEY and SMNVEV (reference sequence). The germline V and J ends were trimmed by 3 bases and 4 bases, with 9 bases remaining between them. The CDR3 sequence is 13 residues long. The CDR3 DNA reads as TGTGCCAGCAGTTTGTCGGTAGGCTATGGCTACACCTTC. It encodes CASSLSVGYGYTF.

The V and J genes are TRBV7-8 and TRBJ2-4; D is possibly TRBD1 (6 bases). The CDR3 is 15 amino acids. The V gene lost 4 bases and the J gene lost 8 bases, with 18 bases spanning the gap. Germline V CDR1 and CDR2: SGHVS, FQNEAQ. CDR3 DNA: TGTGCCAGCAGCTCGCTACAGGGTCTAGTCGACATTCAGTACTTC. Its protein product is CASSSLQGLVDIQYF.

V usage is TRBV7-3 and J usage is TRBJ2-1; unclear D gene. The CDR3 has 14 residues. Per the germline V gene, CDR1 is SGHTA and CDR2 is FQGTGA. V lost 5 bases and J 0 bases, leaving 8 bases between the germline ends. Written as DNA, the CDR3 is TGTGCCAGCAGCGTCGTGGGCTCCTACAATGAGCAGTTCTTC. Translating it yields CASSVVGSYNEQFF.

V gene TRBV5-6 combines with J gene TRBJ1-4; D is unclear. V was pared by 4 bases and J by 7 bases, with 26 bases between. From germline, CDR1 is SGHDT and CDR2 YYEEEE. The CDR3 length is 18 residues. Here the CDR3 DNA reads TGTGCCAGCAGCCCGACAAGGACGGGAACTGGCCCCCGTGAAAAACTGTTTTTT. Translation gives CASSPTRTGTGPREKLFF. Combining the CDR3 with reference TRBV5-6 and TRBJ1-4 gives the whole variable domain DAGVTQSPTHLIKTRGQQVTLRCSPKSGHDTVSWYQQALGQGPQFIFQYYEEEERQRGNFPDRFSGHQFPNYSSELNVNALLLGDSALYLCASSPTRTGTGPREKLFFGSGTQLSVL.

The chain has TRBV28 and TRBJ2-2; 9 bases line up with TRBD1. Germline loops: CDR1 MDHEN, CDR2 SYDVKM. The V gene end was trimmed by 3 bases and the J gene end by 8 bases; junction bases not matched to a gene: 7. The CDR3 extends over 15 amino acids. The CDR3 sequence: CASSFWDRDLGELFF. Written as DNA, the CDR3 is TGTGCCAGCAGTTTCTGGGACAGGGACCTAGGGGAGCTGTTTTTT.

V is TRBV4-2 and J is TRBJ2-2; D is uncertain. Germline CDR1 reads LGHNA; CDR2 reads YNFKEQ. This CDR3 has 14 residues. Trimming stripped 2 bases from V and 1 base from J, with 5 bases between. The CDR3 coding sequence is TGTGCCAGCAGCCAAACATTGAACACCGGGGAGCTGTTTTTT. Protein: CASSQTLNTGELFF.

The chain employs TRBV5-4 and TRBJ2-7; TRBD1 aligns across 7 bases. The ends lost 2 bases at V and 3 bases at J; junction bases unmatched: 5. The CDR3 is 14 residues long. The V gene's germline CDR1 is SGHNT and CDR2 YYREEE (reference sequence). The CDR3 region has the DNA TGTGCCAGCAGCTTCGGACAGGCAATCTACGAGCAGTACTTC. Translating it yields CASSFGQAIYEQYF.

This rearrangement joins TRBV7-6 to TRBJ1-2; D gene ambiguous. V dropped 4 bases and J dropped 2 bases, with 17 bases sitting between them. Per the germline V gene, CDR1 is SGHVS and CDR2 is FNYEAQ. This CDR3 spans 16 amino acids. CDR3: CASSSRHGSSNYGYTF. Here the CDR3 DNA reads TGTGCCAGCAGCTCCCGACATGGGTCCAGCAACTATGGCTACACCTTC. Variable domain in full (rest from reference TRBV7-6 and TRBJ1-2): GAGVSQSPRYKVTKRGQDVALRCDPISGHVSLYWYRQALGQGPEFLTYFNYEAQQDKSGLPNDRFSAERPEGSISTLTIQRTEQRDSAMYRCASSSRHGSSNYGYTFGSGTRLTVV.

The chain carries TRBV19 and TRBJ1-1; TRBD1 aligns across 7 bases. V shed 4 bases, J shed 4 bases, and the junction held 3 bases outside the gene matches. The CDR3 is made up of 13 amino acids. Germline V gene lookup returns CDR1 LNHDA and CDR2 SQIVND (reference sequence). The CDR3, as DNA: TGTGCCAGTAGTACAACAGGGGCCACTGAAGCTTTCTTT. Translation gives CASSTTGATEAFF.

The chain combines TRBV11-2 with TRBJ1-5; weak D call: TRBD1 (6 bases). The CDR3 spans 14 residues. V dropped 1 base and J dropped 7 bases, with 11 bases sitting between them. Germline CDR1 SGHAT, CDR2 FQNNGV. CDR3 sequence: CASSLVGAGQPQHF. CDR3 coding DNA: TGTGCCAGCAGCTTAGTGGGGGCGGGACAGCCCCAGCATTTT. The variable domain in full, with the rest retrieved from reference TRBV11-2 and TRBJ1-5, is EAGVAQSPRYKIIEKRQSVAFWCNPISGHATLYWYQQILGQGPKLLIQFQNNGVVDDSQLPKDRFSAERLKGVDSTLKIQPAKLEDSAVYLCASSLVGAGQPQHFGDGTRLSIL.

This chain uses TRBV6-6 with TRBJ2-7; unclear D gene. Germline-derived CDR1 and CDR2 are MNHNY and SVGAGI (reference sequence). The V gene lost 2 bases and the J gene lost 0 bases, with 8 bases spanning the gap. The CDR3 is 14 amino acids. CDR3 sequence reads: CASSYDTSSYEQYF. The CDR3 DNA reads TGTGCCAGCAGTTACGATACCAGCTCCTACGAGCAGTACTTC.

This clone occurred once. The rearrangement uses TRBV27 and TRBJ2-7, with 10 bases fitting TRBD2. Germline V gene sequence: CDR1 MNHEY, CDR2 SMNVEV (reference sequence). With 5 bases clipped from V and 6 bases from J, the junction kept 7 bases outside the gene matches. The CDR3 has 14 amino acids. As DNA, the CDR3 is TGTGCCAGCAGTCGTCTAGCGGGAGTAATCGAGCAGTACTTC. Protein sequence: CASSRLAGVIEQYF.

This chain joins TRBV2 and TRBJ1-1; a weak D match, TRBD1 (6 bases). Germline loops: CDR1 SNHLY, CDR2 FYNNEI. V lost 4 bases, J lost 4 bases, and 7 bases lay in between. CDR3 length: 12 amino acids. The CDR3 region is CASSGGGTEAFF. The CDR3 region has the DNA TGTGCCAGCAGTGGAGGGGGCACTGAAGCTTTCTTT.

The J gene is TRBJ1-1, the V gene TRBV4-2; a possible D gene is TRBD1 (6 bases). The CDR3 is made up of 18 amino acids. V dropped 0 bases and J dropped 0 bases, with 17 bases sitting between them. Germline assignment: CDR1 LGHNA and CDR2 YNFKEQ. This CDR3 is CASSQETIGQIMNTEAFF. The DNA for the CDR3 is TGTGCCAGCAGCCAAGAAACTATAGGACAGATCATGAACACTGAAGCTTTCTTT.

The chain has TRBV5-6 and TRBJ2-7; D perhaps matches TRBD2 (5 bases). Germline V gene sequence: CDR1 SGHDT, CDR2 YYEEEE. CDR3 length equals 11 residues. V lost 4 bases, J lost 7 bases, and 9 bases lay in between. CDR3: CASSVGLEQYF. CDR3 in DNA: TGTGCCAGCAGCGTAGGACTGGAGCAGTACTTC.